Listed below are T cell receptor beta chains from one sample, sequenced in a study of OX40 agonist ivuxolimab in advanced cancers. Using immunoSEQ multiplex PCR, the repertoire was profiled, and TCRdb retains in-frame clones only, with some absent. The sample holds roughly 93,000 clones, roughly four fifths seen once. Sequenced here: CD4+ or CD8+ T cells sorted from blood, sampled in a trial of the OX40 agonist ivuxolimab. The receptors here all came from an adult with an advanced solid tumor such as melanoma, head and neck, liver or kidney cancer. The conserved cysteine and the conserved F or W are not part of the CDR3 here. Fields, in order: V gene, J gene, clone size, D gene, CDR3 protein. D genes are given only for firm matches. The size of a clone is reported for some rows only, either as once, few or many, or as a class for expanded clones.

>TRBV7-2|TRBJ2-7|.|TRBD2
ASSSVKGAGERSYEQY
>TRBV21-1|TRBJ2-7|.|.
ASLLEGYYEQY
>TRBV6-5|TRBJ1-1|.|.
ASSYGERTEAF
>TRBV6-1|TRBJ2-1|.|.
ASSEEVGSYNEQF
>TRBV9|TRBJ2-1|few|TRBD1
ASSKGTGQVNEQF
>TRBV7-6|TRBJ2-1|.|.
ASSLVGFSYNEQF
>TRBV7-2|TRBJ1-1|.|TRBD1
ASSSQGGNTEAF
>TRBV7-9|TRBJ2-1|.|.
AIVSGLADYNEQF
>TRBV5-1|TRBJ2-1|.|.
ASSLVTAYNEQF
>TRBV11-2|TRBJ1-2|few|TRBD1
ASSLAVGQGRDGYT
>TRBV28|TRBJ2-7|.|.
ASSRGEQY
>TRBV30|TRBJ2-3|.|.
AWSQRGGTDTQY
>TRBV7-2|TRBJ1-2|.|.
ASSQLGGTPTRGGYT
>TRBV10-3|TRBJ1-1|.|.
AISESGVEGTEAF
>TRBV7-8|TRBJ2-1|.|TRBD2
ASSRYPRTSSYNEQF
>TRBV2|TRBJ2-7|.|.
ASSEIGEQY
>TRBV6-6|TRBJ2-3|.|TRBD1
ASRGAGQGTDTQY
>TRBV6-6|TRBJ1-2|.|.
ASSYLGSNYGYT
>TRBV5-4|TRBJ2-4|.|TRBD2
ASSFTGGPALGAKNIQY
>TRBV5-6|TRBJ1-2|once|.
ASSLAPENYGYT
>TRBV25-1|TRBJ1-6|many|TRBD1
ASSEHWGTGASPLH
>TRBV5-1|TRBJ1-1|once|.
ASSLGGGGRLNTEAF
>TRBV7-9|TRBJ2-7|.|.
ASSWGTGLEQY
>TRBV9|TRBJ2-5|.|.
ASSSGAIQETQY